The entry below describes one T cell receptor beta chain. The data belong to a study of T cells in Graves' hyperthyroidism and ophthalmopathy. RNA transcripts provided the source from which TCR beta CDR3 regions were amplified. HTBI primers were employed in a first-round RT-PCR of the TCR CDR3. Via MiXCR, TCRdb re-called the multiplex PCR reads, giving one row per CDR3 protein. This table has about 540,000 distinct CDR3 sequences, around 46% appearing once. The CDR3 totals 13 residues. Germline CDR1 SNHLY, CDR2 FYNNEI. Trimming pared 10 bases from V and 0 bases from J, leaving 13 bases between. Specimen: peripheral blood or thyroid tissue (not recorded which). The chain uses TRBV2 and TRBJ2-7; D is uncertain. This receptor was identified in a woman in her late teens or twenties with Graves' hyperthyroidism. The CDR3 protein is CATRRRSSYEQYF. The CDR3 DNA is TGTGCCACTAGACGGCGAAGCTCCTACGAGCAGTACTTC. The full variable domain, with the rest looked up from reference TRBV2 and TRBJ2-7, is EPEVTQTPSHQVTQMGQEVILRCVPISNHLYFYWYRQILGQKVEFLVSFYNNEISEKSEIFDDQFSVERPDGSNFTLKIRSTKLEDSAMYFCATRRRSSYEQYFGPGTRLTVT.